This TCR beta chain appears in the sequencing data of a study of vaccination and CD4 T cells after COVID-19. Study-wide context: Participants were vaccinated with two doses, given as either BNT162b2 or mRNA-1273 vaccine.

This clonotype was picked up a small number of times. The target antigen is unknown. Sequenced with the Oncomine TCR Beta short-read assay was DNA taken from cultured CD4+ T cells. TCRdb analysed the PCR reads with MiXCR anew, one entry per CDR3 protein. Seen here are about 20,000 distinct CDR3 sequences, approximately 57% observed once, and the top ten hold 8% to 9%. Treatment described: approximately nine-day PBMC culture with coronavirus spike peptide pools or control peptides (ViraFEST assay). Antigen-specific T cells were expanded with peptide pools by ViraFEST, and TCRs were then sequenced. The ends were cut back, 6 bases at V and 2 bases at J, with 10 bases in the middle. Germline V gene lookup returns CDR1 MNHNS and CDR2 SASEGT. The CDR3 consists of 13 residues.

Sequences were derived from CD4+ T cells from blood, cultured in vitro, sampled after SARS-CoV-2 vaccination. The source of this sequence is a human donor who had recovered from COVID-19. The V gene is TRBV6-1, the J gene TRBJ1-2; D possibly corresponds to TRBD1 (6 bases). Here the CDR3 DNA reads TGTGCCAGCAGGGACAGCGCCAACTATGGCTACACCTTC. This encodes CASRDSANYGYTF.